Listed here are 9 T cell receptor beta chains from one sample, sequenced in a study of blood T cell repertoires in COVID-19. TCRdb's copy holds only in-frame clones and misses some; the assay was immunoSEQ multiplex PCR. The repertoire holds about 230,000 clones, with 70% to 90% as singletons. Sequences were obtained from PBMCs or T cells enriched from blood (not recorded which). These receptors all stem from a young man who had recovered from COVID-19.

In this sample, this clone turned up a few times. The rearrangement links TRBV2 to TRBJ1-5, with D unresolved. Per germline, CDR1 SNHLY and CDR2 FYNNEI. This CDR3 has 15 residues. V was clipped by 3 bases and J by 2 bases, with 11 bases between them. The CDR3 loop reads CASSDLDGGNQPQHF. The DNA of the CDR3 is TGTGCCAGCAGTGACCTGGACGGGGGCAATCAGCCCCAGCATTTT.

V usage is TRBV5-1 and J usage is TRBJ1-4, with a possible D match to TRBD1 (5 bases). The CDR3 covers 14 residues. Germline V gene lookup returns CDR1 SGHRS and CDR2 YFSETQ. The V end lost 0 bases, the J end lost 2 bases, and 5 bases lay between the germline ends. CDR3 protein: CASSLGGTNEKLFF. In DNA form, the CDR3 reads TGCGCCAGCAGCTTGGGGGGCACTAATGAAAAACTGTTTTTT.

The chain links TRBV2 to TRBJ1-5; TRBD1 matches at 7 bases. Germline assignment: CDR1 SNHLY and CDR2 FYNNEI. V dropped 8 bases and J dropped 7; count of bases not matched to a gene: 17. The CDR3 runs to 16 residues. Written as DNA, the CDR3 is TGTGCCAGCGGGTCCGACTTATTCAGGGGGGTCCAGCCCCAGCATTTT. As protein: CASGSDLFRGVQPQHF.

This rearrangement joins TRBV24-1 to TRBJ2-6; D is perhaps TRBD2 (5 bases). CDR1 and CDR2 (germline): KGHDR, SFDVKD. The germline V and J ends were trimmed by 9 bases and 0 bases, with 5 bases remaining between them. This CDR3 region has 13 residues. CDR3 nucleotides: TGTGCCACCGGGAGCTCTGGGGCCAACGTCCTGACTTTC. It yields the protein CATGSSGANVLTF.

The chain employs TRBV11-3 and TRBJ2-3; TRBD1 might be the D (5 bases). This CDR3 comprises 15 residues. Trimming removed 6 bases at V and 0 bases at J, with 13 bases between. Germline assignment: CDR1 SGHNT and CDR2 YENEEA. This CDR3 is CASRSRTPSTDTQYF. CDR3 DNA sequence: TGTGCCAGCAGATCCCGGACACCTAGCACAGATACGCAGTATTTT. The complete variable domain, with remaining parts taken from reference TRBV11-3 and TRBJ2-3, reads EAGVVQSPRYKIIEKKQPVAFWCNPISGHNTLYWYLQNLGQGPELLIRYENEEAVDDSQLPKDRFSAERLKGVDSTLKIQPAELGDSAVYLCASRSRTPSTDTQYFGPGTRLTVL.

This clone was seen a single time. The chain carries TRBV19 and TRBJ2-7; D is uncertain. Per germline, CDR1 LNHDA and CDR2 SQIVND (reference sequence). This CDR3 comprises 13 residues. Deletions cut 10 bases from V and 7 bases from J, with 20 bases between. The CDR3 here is CATFNPYRREQYF. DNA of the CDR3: TGTGCCACCTTCAACCCGTACAGAAGGGAGCAGTACTTC.

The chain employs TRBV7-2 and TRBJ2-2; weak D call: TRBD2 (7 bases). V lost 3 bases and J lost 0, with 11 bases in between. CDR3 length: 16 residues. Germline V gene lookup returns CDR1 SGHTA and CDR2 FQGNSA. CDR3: CASSFWGGANTGELFF. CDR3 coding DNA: TGTGCCAGCAGCTTCTGGGGGGGCGCGAACACCGGGGAGCTGTTTTTT.

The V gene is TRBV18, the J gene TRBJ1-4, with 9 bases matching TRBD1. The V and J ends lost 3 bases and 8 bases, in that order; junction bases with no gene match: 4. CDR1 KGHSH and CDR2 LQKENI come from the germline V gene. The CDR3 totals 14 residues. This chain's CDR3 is CASSPTGGAEKLFF. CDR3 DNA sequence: TGTGCCAGCTCACCCACAGGGGGCGCAGAAAAACTGTTTTTT.

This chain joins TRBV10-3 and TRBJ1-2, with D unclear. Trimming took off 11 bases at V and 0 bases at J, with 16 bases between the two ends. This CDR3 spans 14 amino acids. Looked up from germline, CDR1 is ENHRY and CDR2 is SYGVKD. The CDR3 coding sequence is TGTGCCTCCGAGGGCCGTCGATCTAACTATGGCTACACCTTC. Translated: CASEGRRSNYGYTF.